This passage covers 2 T cell receptor beta chains from one sample sequenced in a study of blood T cell repertoires in COVID-19. Produced via immunoSEQ multiplex PCR; TCRdb's table is partial and in-frame only. The sample records under 350,000 clones, more than 75% being singletons. Sequencing used PBMCs or T cells enriched from blood (not recorded which). The receptors stem from a woman younger than 35 who had recovered from COVID-19.

As DNA, the CDR3 is TGTGCCAGCTCCCCCCAGGGTCTGGGACAAGAGACCCAGTACTTC. It codes for CASSPQGLGQETQYF. The V call is TRBV5-4, the J call TRBJ2-5; TRBD1 is a possible D gene (5 bases). The germline CDR1 and CDR2 sequences are SGHNT and YYREEE (reference sequence). The CDR3 sequence is 15 residues long. V lost 7 bases and J lost 2, with 18 bases in between. Using reference TRBV5-4 and TRBJ2-5 for the parts outside the CDR3, the full variable domain is ETGVTQSPTHLIKTRGQQVTLRCSSQSGHNTVSWYQQALGQGPQFIFQYYREEENGRGNFPPRFSGLQFPNYSSELNVNALELDDSALYLCASSPQGLGQETQYFGPGTRLLVL.

The rearrangement uses TRBV5-1 and TRBJ1-1; unclear D gene. Trimming took 0 bases from V and 8 from J, leaving 17 bases between them. Germline assignment: CDR1 SGHRS and CDR2 YFSETQ. The CDR3 spans 15 residues. CDR3 sequence: CASSLGPTRHKEAFF. Written as DNA, the CDR3 is TGCGCCAGCAGCTTGGGCCCAACGAGACACAAAGAAGCTTTCTTT.